This T cell receptor beta chain was identified in a study of T cell repertoires in cytomegalovirus infection. Study-level background: CMV epitopes that were recently identified and HLA-C-restricted were used alongside well-studied HLA-B-restricted ones. Indications of both CMV infection and matching HLA type were provided by public TCR beta signatures. Whole-study findings and limits: Clonotypes of TCR beta that were HLA-C-restricted and CMV-specific dominated the ex vivo response. Carriers of CMV and the relevant HLA type were discriminated by public TCR beta frequency.

TCRdb re-called the reads through MiXCR, storing one row per CDR3 protein. The sample includes about 310,000 distinct CDR3 sequences, around 25% of them seen just once. The germline V and J ends were trimmed by 0 bases and 4 bases, with 13 bases remaining between them. Germline CDR1 is ENHRY and CDR2 is SYGVKD. This CDR3 has 16 residues. Only a few counts were recorded for this clonotype. Its cognate antigen is unknown. The chain has TRBV10-3 and TRBJ1-5, with a weak D call TRBD1 (6 bases). The receptor was derived from a human donor in good health (CMV status not recorded). Some clones in this sample may be carry-over from other donors' samples. The material was cultured PBMCs, obtained from culture after CMV antigen stimulation. The CDR3 bases are TGTGCCATCAGTGAGTCTTCGGCAGGGGTTAATCAGCCCCAGCATTTT. This translates into CAISESSAGVNQPQHF.